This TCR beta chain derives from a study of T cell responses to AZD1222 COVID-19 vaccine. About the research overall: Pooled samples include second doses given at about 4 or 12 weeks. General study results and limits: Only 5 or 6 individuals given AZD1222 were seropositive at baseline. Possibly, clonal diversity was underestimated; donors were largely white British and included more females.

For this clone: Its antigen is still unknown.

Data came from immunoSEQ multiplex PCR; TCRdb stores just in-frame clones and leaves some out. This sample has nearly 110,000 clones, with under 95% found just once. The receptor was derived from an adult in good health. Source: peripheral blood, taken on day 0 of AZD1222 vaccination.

CDR3 protein: CASSYFNSPLHF. The CDR3 DNA follows: TGTGCCAGCAGTTACTTCAATTCACCCCTCCACTTT. The V call is TRBV6-2 or TRBV6-3, the J call TRBJ1-6; D gene ambiguous. This CDR3 comprises 12 residues. Germline V gene sequence: CDR1 MNHEY, CDR2 SVGEGT. Trimming removed 1 base at V and 7 bases at J, with 2 bases between.